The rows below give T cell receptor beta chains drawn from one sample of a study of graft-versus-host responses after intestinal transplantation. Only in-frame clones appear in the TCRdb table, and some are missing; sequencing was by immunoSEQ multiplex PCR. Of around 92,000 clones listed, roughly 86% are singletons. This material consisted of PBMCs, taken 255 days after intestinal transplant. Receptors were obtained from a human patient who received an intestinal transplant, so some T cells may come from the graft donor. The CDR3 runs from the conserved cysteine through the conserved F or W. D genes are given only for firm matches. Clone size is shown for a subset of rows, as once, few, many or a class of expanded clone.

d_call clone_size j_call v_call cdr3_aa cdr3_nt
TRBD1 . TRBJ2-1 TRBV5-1 CASSLYGQGTARRNNEQFF TGCGCCAGCAGCTTGTATGGACAGGGAACGGCCCGCCGAAACAATGAGCAGTTCTTC
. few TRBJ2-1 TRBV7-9 CASSPRLGSSYNEQFF TGTGCCAGCAGCCCGCGGCTGGGGAGCTCCTACAATGAGCAGTTCTTC
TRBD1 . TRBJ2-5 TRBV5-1 CASSQQGVQETQYF TGCGCCAGCAGCCAACAGGGGGTCCAAGAGACCCAGTACTTC
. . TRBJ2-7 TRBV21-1 CASSKRILLHGDEQYF TGTGCCAGCAGCAAACGCATACTCCTTCACGGGGACGAGCAGTACTTC
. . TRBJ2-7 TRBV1 CTSRETSGGPSYEQYF TGCACCAGCAGAGAGACTAGCGGGGGGCCGTCCTACGAGCAGTACTTC
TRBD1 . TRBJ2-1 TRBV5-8 CASRTGGSYNEQFF TGTGCCAGCCGAACAGGGGGCTCCTACAATGAGCAGTTCTTC
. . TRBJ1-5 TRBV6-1 CASSESGRNQPQHF TGTGCCAGCAGTGAGTCAGGCCGCAATCAGCCCCAGCATTTT
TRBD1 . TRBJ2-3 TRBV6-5 CASSYSNRGPTDTQYF TGTGCCAGCAGTTACTCGAATAGGGGGCCCACAGATACGCAGTATTTT
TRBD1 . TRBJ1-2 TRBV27 CASSSPGQRYGYTF TGTGCCAGCAGTTCTCCGGGACAGCGCTATGGCTACACCTTC
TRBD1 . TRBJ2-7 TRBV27 CASSLRGGVGNEQYF TGTGCCAGCAGTTTGAGAGGGGGCGTTGGAAACGAGCAGTACTTC
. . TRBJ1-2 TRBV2 CASSEEGGLGNYGYTF TGTGCCAGCAGTGAAGAGGGAGGGCTGGGGAACTATGGCTACACCTTC
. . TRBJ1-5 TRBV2 CASSGQVNQPQHF TGTGCCAGCTCTGGGCAGGTCAATCAGCCCCAGCATTTT
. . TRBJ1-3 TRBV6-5 CASRLLRGNTIYF TGTGCCAGCAGACTCCTCCGCGGAAACACCATATATTTT
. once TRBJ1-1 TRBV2 CASTRPQGMNTEAFF TGTGCCAGCACCCGTCCTCAGGGAATGAACACTGAAGCTTTCTTT
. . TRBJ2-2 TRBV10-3 CAIGAVRQLNTGELFF TGTGCCATCGGTGCCGTAAGACAGCTAAACACCGGGGAGCTGTTTTTT
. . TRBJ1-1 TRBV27 CASSLKVMNTEAFF TGTGCCAGCAGTTTAAAGGTTATGAACACTGAAGCTTTCTTT
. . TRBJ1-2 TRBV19 CASRSFDYGYTF TGTGCCAGTAGATCCTTCGACTATGGCTACACCTTC
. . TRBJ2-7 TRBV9 CASSVERRKLLRYEQYF TGTGCCAGCAGCGTAGAGCGGCGTAAACTTTTGCGCTACGAGCAGTACTTC
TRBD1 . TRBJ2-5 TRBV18 CASSHKTGGGETQYF TGTGCCAGCTCACACAAAACAGGGGGCGGAGAGACCCAGTACTTC
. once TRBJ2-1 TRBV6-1 CASSVLGLGAINEQFF TGTGCCAGCAGTGTCCTCGGGCTGGGGGCGATCAATGAGCAGTTCTTC
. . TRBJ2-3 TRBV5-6 CASSSGTLSTDTQYF TGTGCCAGCAGCTCCGGTACCCTATCCACAGATACGCAGTATTTT
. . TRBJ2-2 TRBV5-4 CASNGWGKAGELFF TGTGCCAGCAACGGGTGGGGGAAGGCCGGGGAGCTGTTTTTT
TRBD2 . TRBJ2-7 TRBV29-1 CSVLGTSGRSYEQYF TGCAGCGTTCTTGGGACTAGCGGGAGATCGTACGAGCAGTACTTC
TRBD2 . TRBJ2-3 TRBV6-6 CASSRLAGGPDTQYF TGTGCCAGCAGTCGACTAGCGGGGGGGCCAGATACGCAGTATTTT
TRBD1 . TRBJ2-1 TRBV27 CASNRQGARSLGRNEQFF TGTGCCAGCAACCGACAGGGGGCGAGATCGCTAGGGCGGAATGAGCAGTTCTTC
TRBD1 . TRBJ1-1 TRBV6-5 CASSYSGQGNTEAFF TGTGCCAGCAGTTACTCCGGACAGGGGAACACTGAAGCTTTCTTT
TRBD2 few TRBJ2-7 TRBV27 CASGIILGGEQYF TGTGCCAGCGGAATTATCCTGGGGGGGGAGCAGTACTTC
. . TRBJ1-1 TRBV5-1 CASSLGEGKVGTEAFF TGCGCCAGCAGCTTGGGGGAAGGGAAAGTGGGCACTGAAGCTTTCTTT